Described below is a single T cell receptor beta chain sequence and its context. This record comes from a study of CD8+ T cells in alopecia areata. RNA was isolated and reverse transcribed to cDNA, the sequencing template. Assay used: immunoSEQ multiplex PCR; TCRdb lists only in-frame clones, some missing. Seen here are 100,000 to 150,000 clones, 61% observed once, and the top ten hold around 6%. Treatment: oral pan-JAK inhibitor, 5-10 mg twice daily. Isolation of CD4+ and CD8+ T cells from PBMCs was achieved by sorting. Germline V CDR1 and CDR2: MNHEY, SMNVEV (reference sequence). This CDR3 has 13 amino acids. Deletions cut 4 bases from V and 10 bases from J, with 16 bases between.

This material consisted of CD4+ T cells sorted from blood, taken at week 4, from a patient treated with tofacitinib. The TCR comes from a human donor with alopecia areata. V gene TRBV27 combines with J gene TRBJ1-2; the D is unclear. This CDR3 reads CASSSDVKVDYTF. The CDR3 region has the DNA TGTGCCAGCAGTTCAGATGTAAAAGTCGACTACACCTTC.